This T cell receptor beta chain was documented in a study of blood T cell repertoires in COVID-19. Study members were between roughly 18 and 100 years old and lived in around 24 US regions. In assigning cohorts, the study relied on participant-reported clinical history. Either two negative PCRs, clearance, or symptom resolution qualified Cohort 3 donors as recovered. Per the authors' pipeline: Amplification with reference gene primers provided the estimates of nucleated cell counts. Data came from immunoSEQ multiplex PCR; TCRdb stores just in-frame clones and leaves some out. The V and J calls and clone size come from that table; D and trimming were worked out from the DNA. The sample has approximately 250,000 clones, over 75% seen once. The CDR3 length is 16 residues. Germline V lookup: CDR1 WSHSY, CDR2 SAAADI. V lost 6 bases to trimming and J lost 4 bases; unmatched junction nucleotides: 10.

The source of this sequence is a woman aged 30 to 39 who had recovered from COVID-19. Sequencing was performed on PBMCs or T cells enriched from blood (not recorded which). The V and J genes are TRBV10-2 and TRBJ1-1; 11 bases align to TRBD1. The CDR3, as DNA: TGCGCCAGCAGGGGGGACAGGGGGGTTTTGGGCACTGAAGCTTTCTTT. It translates to CASRGDRGVLGTEAFF.